The 4 T cell receptor beta chains in this list originate from one sample, sequenced in a study of control samples from healthy donors and cancer patients (TCRdb year 2020). Libraries were made using the immunoSEQ multiplex PCR assay. The clones in this table, taken by TCRdb from immuneACCESS, are in-frame only. Not every clone is retained; where verified, under half of the shortfall comes from an unresolved V gene, and the cause of the rest is unknown. The sample contains about 120,000 clones, roughly nine tenths of them found a single time. 1.1% of the sample comes from the top ten. Input material: PBMCs. The receptor source for this set is a woman aged 45 to 65 with colorectal cancer.

The CDR3 region has the DNA TGTGCCAGCAGTATAGCCGGGACAGGGAATCTGGGAGAAAAACTGTTTTTT. The encoded protein is CASSIAGTGNLGEKLFF. The chain employs TRBV7-2 and TRBJ1-4; 9 bases match TRBD1. J lost 8 bases, V lost 6 bases, and 16 bases had no gene match. CDR1 and CDR2 from the germline V gene are SGHTA and FQGNSA. The CDR3 runs 17 residues.

The chain links TRBV30 to TRBJ1-2; the match to TRBD1 covers 8 bases. Germline CDR1 is GTSNPN and CDR2 is SVGIG (reference sequence). This CDR3 spans 13 amino acids. The J segment lost 8 bases and the V segment lost 6 bases, leaving 11 bases of the junction unmatched. CDR3 DNA: TGTGCCTGCAGCCGGGACAGGCCTTCCGGCTACACCTTC. Its translation is CACSRDRPSGYTF. Based on the CDR3 plus reference TRBV30 and TRBJ1-2, the full variable domain is SQTIHQWPATLVQPVGSPLSLECTVEGTSNPNLYWYRQAAGRGLQLLFYSVGIGQISSEVPQNLSASRPQDRQFILSSKKLLLSDSGFYLCACSRDRPSGYTFGSGTRLTVV.

This clone was counted between two and nine times. CDR3 nucleotides: TGTGCCAGCAGCTTCCAGACAGGGCCGGCCTACGAGCAGTACTTC. It yields the protein CASSFQTGPAYEQYF. V gene TRBV7-6 combines with J gene TRBJ2-7; 7 bases are a match to TRBD1. Unmatched junction bases numbered 7, after V lost 3 bases and J lost 2 bases. This CDR3 is 15 amino acids long. CDR1 and CDR2 (germline): SGHVS, FNYEAQ.

The chain couples TRBV5-1 to TRBJ2-1; 14 bases match TRBD2. Per germline, CDR1 SGHRS and CDR2 YFSETQ. CDR3 length: 17 amino acids. Losses at the gene ends were 5 bases for V and 7 bases for J; bases not matched to a gene: 11. The CDR3 sequence is CASRGPGLAGGVNEQFF. Here the CDR3 DNA reads TGCGCCAGCAGAGGTCCAGGACTAGCGGGAGGAGTTAATGAGCAGTTCTTC.